One and the same sample provided the 21 T cell receptor beta chains below, sequenced in a study of blood T cell repertoires in COVID-19. The assay was immunoSEQ multiplex PCR, and TCRdb's table has in-frame clones only and misses some. This table has approximately 210,000 clones, around 82% appearing once. The sample taken for sequencing was peripheral blood. These receptor sequences come from a man aged 50 to 60 with active or convalescent COVID-19.

The CDR3 sequence is CASGPGQGGGYTF. CDR3 nucleotides: TGTGCTAGTGGCCCGGGACAGGGGGGTGGCTACACCTTC. V and J are TRBV12-5 and TRBJ1-2; 11 bases map to TRBD1. V shed 6 bases and J 7 bases; nucleotides not matched to a gene: 4. The CDR3 runs 13 residues. Germline V lookup: CDR1 LGHNT, CDR2 FRNRAP.

The chain carries TRBV21-1 and TRBJ2-7; the DNA was not used to check the table's D call, TRBD1. TRBV21-1 is classified as a pseudogene. CDR3 length: 12 amino acids. The CDR3 DNA sequence: TGTGCCAGCAGTCAGGGAATCCACGAGCAGTACTTC. This encodes CASSQGIHEQYF.

V and J are TRBV10-3 and TRBJ2-2; no reliable D call. This CDR3 is built from 12 residues. V lost 5 bases and J lost 2, with 3 bases in between. CDR1 is ENHRY and CDR2 is SYGVKD in the germline V gene. CDR3 sequence reads: CAISRNTGELFF. Here the CDR3 DNA reads TGTGCCATCAGTCGTAACACCGGGGAGCTGTTTTTT.

The rearrangement uses TRBV10-3 and TRBJ2-1; 7 positions match TRBD1. Germline V gene sequence: CDR1 ENHRY, CDR2 SYGVKD. This CDR3 is 12 amino acids long. Trimming removed 7 bases from V and 7 bases from J; junction bases left unmatched: 4. CDR3 in DNA: TGTGCCATCAAGGCCAGGGGGAATGAGCAGTTCTTC. This sequence encodes CAIKARGNEQFF.

The V gene is TRBV29-1, the J gene TRBJ2-7; 11 bases map to TRBD1. V shed 2 bases and J 7 bases; nucleotides not matched to a gene: 7. CDR1 and CDR2 from the germline V gene are SQVTM and ANQGSEA. CDR3 length equals 14 residues. The CDR3 reads CSVEFRDRGREQYF. CDR3 in DNA: TGCAGCGTTGAATTTCGGGACAGGGGGAGGGAGCAGTACTTC.

The chain combines TRBV30 with TRBJ2-1; maybe TRBD2 (5 bases). Trimming took off 3 bases at V and 15 bases at J, with 18 bases between the two ends. CDR1 and CDR2 from the germline V gene are GTSNPN and SVGIG (reference sequence). The CDR3 has 12 amino acids. CDR3 sequence: CAWSPGDGGWFF. For the CDR3, the DNA is TGTGCCTGGAGCCCGGGTGACGGAGGTTGGTTCTTC.

V and J are TRBV30 and TRBJ1-5; D unclear. The CDR3 consists of 14 residues. V was cut by 1 base and J by 4 bases, with 11 bases left in between. The V gene's germline CDR1 is GTSNPN and CDR2 SVGIG (reference sequence). The chain's CDR3 is CAWSDVSSNQPQHF. The CDR3 DNA sequence: TGTGCCTGGAGTGACGTGTCTAGTAATCAGCCCCAGCATTTT.

V gene TRBV4-1 combines with J gene TRBJ2-2; TRBD2 agrees at 11 bases. The CDR3 contains 15 residues. V lost 2 bases and J lost 6; bases outside the gene matches: 2. Germline loops: CDR1 MGHRA, CDR2 YSYEKL. The CDR3: CASSQLAGGPGELFF. The CDR3 DNA is TGCGCCAGCAGCCAACTAGCGGGGGGACCCGGGGAGCTGTTTTTT.

The chain joins TRBV19 to TRBJ2-1; TRBD1 matches 9 bases. The CDR3 is made up of 15 amino acids. Germline values: CDR1 LNHDA, CDR2 SQIVND (reference sequence). Trimming cost V 4 bases and J 2 bases; bases outside gene matches: 3. In DNA form, the CDR3 reads TGTGCCAGTAGTACACAGGGGGCTGCCTACAATGAGCAGTTCTTC. Its protein is CASSTQGAAYNEQFF.

The V call is TRBV7-9, the J call TRBJ2-7; 7 bases match TRBD1. Germline assignment: CDR1 SEHNR and CDR2 FQNEAQ (reference sequence). After removal of 5 bases from V and 3 bases from J, the junction contained 4 bases not matched to a gene. This CDR3 comprises 13 residues. The CDR3 sequence is CASSGDRGYEQYF. CDR3 sequence (DNA): TGTGCCAGCAGCGGGGACAGAGGCTACGAGCAGTACTTC.

V is TRBV11-2 and J is TRBJ1-1, with 8 bases fitting TRBD1. The CDR3 loop spans 15 amino acids. Germline V gives CDR1 SGHAT, CDR2 FQNNGV. The V and J ends lost 5 bases and 3 bases, in that order; junction bases with no gene match: 8. CDR3 sequence (DNA): TGTGCCAGCAGCCCAGTGGCAGGGGGCCACACTGAAGCTTTCTTT. Translating it yields CASSPVAGGHTEAFF.

The chain couples TRBV12-5 to TRBJ2-3; 11 nucleotides line up with TRBD1. The junction had 7 bases not matched to a gene; V was cut back by 4 bases and J by 4 bases. The V gene's germline CDR1 is LGHNT and CDR2 FRNRAP. The CDR3 runs 16 residues. Written as DNA, the CDR3 is TGTGCTAGTGGTTCCGGACAGGGGGCGGTGTCAGATACGCAGTATTTT. Protein product: CASGSGQGAVSDTQYF.

V is TRBV5-1 and J is TRBJ2-3, with 7 bases fitting TRBD1. The germline gives CDR1 SGHRS, CDR2 YFSETQ. The CDR3 is 17 amino acids. V shed 2 bases and J 0 bases; nucleotides not matched to a gene: 9. CDR3 DNA sequence: TGCGCCAGCAGCTTACGGACAGGTGAGGGAAGCACAGATACGCAGTATTTT. Amino acid sequence: CASSLRTGEGSTDTQYF.

This clone was seen once. V is TRBV30 and J is TRBJ1-5, with a weak D call TRBD1 (5 bases). The germline V gene has CDR1 GTSNPN and CDR2 SVGIG (reference sequence). This CDR3 has 13 amino acids. Trimming left V 7 bases short and J 3 bases short, with 13 bases between. The CDR3 bases are TGTGCCTTAAATCAGGGTCCCAATCAGCCCCAGCATTTT. Translated: CALNQGPNQPQHF.

The rearrangement links TRBV5-5 to TRBJ2-1; 10 bases align to TRBD2. Germline V gene lookup returns CDR1 SGHKS and CDR2 YYEKEE (reference sequence). The ends lost 0 bases at V and 7 bases at J; junction bases unmatched: 4. This CDR3 has 15 residues. In DNA form, the CDR3 reads TGTGCCAGCAGCTTGGCGAGCGGGGGGGCGAATGAGCAGTTCTTC. This translates into CASSLASGGANEQFF. Full variable domain (missing parts from reference TRBV5-5 and TRBJ2-1): DAGVTQSPTHLIKTRGQQVTLRCSPISGHKSVSWYQQVLGQGPQFIFQYYEKEERGRGNFPDRFSARQFPNYSSELNVNALLLGDSALYLCASSLASGGANEQFFGPGTRLTVL.

The V and J genes are TRBV3-1 (or the pseudogene TRBV3-2) and TRBJ2-1, with D tentatively TRBD2 (5 bases). The length of the CDR3 is 18 residues. CDR1 is LGHDT, CDR2 YNNKEL, per germline (reference sequence). Trimming removed 1 base at V and 3 bases at J, with 19 bases between. The CDR3 protein is CASSQVPPERVHYNEQFF. The CDR3 DNA sequence: TGTGCCAGCAGCCAAGTTCCCCCCGAGAGGGTGCACTACAATGAGCAGTTCTTC.

The J gene is TRBJ1-2, the V gene TRBV7-2, with 7 bases identical to TRBD1. V shed 2 bases, J shed 2 bases, and the junction held 8 bases outside the gene matches. This CDR3 region has 16 residues. Germline V gene sequence: CDR1 SGHTA, CDR2 FQGNSA. The DNA for the CDR3 is TGTGCCAGCAGCTTAATAGGACAGGCCGTCAACTATGGCTACACCTTC. Protein: CASSLIGQAVNYGYTF.

V is TRBV11-2 and J is TRBJ1-2, with TRBD1 matching 8 bases. V lost 3 bases to trimming and J lost 5 bases; unmatched junction nucleotides: 5. From germline, CDR1 is SGHAT and CDR2 FQNNGV. This CDR3 region has 14 residues. CDR3 amino acids: CASSFPGGVYGYTF. As DNA, the CDR3 is TGTGCCAGCAGCTTCCCAGGGGGCGTGTATGGCTACACCTTC.

This chain uses TRBV27 with TRBJ2-7; D is unresolved. This CDR3 spans 13 amino acids. Germline CDR1 is MNHEY and CDR2 is SMNVEV (reference sequence). Trimming stripped 0 bases from V and 3 bases from J, with 6 bases between. The DNA of the CDR3 is TGTGCCAGCAGTTTATCGTTCGGCTACGAGCAGTACTTC. This sequence encodes CASSLSFGYEQYF.

The chain is built from TRBV28 and TRBJ1-6; 9 bases line up with TRBD1. The V gene's germline CDR1 is MDHEN and CDR2 SYDVKM. The CDR3 has 16 residues. J lost 6 bases, V lost 5 bases, and 8 bases had no gene match. The CDR3 DNA follows: TGTGCCAGCAGTCTCCCCGGGACAGGGTCTAATTCACCCCTCCACTTT. Translated: CASSLPGTGSNSPLHF. Using reference TRBV28 and TRBJ1-6 for the parts outside the CDR3, the full variable domain is DVKVTQSSRYLVKRTGEKVFLECVQDMDHENMFWYRQDPGLGLRLIYFSYDVKMKEKGDIPEGYSVSREKKERFSLILESASTNQTSMYLCASSLPGTGSNSPLHFGNGTRLTVT.

This chain links TRBV7-9 with TRBJ2-1; no clear D gene. The V gene lost 6 bases and the J gene lost 3 bases, with 12 bases spanning the gap. The CDR3 length is 14 residues. CDR1 SEHNR and CDR2 FQNEAQ come from the germline V gene (reference sequence). The CDR3 DNA sequence: TGTGCCAGCAGTCCCGCCGCAGTCTACAATGAGCAGTTCTTC. It encodes CASSPAAVYNEQFF.